This T cell receptor (beta chain) was retrieved from a study of T cell responses to AZD1222 COVID-19 vaccine (dated by TCRdb to about 2021). As for the study more broadly: A total of under 250 trial participants underwent TCR sequencing, of whom approximately 200 had received two doses of AZD1222 and roughly 26 had received two doses of the MenACWY control vaccine. Trial participants were enrolled by age into 18-55, 56-69 and 70-plus year subgroups, with roughly 160, 29 and 62 TCR-sequenced participants respectively.

The CDR3 sequence holds 13 residues, the cysteine and phenylalanine included. Only the CDR3 portion is preserved as DNA: 39 bases, with reading frame beginning at the first base. The germline ends are 8 bases apart after V is trimmed by 2 bases and J by 4 bases. CDR1 and CDR2, per the germline V gene, are MGHDK and SYGVNS. Note on this clone: The antigen this receptor binds is unknown. No much larger clonotype is one base removed from it; base qualities were not supplied.

The CDR3 regions of human TCRbeta chains were analyzed by immunosequencing. For the original study's pipeline: TCRs in the repertoires were matched against a reference library of SARS-CoV-2-specific TCRs that had been generated with the MIRA antigen-specificity platform. Breadth was defined as the fraction of unique TCRs that were SARS-CoV-2-associated. Depth was defined as the fraction of total T cells that were SARS-CoV-2-associated. Using the MIRA data, each spike-specific TCR was assigned both to the spike region to which the TCR was reactive and to a CD4 or CD8 class. Log10-transformed breadth and depth values were compared by one-way ANOVA with Sidak's multiple comparisons tests. TCRdb holds this immuneACCESS table with in-frame rearrangements only. Some clones are missing; in checked studies, unresolved V genes explain under half, and the rest has no known cause. V and J calls plus clone size are reproduced from that table; the DNA served to infer D and trimming. The sample yields around 130,000 clones; 86% were counted once. Jointly, the top ten make up over 2.5% of the sample.

The time point label on this specimen signifies: about 28 days (+/-7) after the second vaccine dose. AZD1222 recipients given second doses at about 4 weeks or at about 12 weeks were pooled, since spike-specific TCR depth and breadth were not found to differ between the two schedules. The vaccinee samples were drawn from two UK trials, COV001 and COV002, one of which was a single-blind randomized controlled phase 2/3 trial testing AZD1222 (ChAdOx1 nCoV-19) in healthy adults. For TCRbeta chain sequencing, PBMC samples from trial participants were taken at day 0 and at day 28 after the second dose. Overall results and qualifications from the work: Epitopes outside the regions mutated in the B.1.351 and B.1.1.7 variants were reportedly recognized by nearly half of the unique spike-specific TCRs. Only a handful of AZD1222 recipients were SARS-CoV-2 seropositive at baseline, limiting conclusions about previously exposed vaccinees. The whole spike protein was spanned by vaccine-associated CD4 TCRs, and dominant responses were seen in regions 160-218 and 743-854. The 56-69-year group was small, and its depth increase did not reach significance, likely because of low power. A significant rise in spike-specific TCR breadth and depth was observed after two AZD1222 doses relative to day 0 and relative to MenACWY recipients. No day 14 peak-response samples were available, so repertoires were characterized only after the peak T cell response. Most participants were white British and females outnumbered males, and the authors suggested that clonal diversity may have been underestimated.

The TCR was taken from an adult who received the AZD1222 COVID-19 vaccine. The specimen comprised peripheral blood, sampled 28 days after the second AZD1222 dose. The V gene is TRBV25-1 and the J gene is TRBJ1-2; the D gene is not confidently resolved. The nucleotides read TGTGCCAGCAGTGAAGGGCAGCTCTATGGCTACACCTTC. Translation gives CASSEGQLYGYTF.